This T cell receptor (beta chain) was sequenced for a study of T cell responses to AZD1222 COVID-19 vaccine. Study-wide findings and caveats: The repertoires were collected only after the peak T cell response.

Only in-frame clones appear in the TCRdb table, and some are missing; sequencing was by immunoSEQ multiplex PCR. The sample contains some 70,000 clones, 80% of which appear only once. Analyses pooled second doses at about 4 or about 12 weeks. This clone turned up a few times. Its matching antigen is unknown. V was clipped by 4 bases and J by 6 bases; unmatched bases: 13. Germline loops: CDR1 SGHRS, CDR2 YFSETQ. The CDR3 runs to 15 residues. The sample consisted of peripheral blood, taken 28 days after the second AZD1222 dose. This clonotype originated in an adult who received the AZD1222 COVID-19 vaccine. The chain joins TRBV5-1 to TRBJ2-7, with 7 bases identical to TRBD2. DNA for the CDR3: TGCGCCAGCAGCCCGAGGGGCGGGGGATACTCCGAGCAGTACTTC. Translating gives CASSPRGGGYSEQYF.